This passage covers 20 T cell receptor beta chains from one sample sequenced in a study of read filtering for tumor transcriptome and immune sequencing. Molecular barcoded adaptors covering alpha/delta and beta/gamma chains were used on roughly 400 ng RNA. One entry per CDR3 protein, called by TCRdb with MiXCR from the reads. The profile shows approximately 62,000 distinct CDR3 sequences, approximately 18% of them singletons. Sequencing was performed on a population of CD138-negative cells sorted from bone marrow. Receptors were obtained from a donor aged 40 or over with multiple myeloma.

This clonotype appeared a few times. The gene calls are TRBV4-1 and TRBJ2-1; D gene uncertain. The CDR3 sequence is 15 residues long. V gave up 3 bases and J gave up 4 bases, with 13 bases separating them. Germline V gives CDR1 MGHRA, CDR2 YSYEKL. CDR3 region: CASSQMSVTYNEQFF. The CDR3 DNA sequence: TGCGCCAGCAGCCAGATGAGCGTTACGTACAATGAGCAGTTCTTC.

This clonotype was counted ten times or more. The CDR3 region is CASSPGLAGEQETQYF. The CDR3 DNA is TGTGCCAGCAGTCCCGGACTAGCGGGGGAACAAGAGACCCAGTACTTC. The chain has TRBV6-5 and TRBJ2-5; 13 nucleotides align to TRBD2. CDR1 and CDR2 from the germline V gene are MNHEY and SVGAGI. The CDR3 consists of 16 residues. V was pared by 5 bases and J by 2 bases, with 5 bases of the junction left unmatched.

In its sample, this clonotype was seen many times. Here the CDR3 DNA reads TGTGCCAGCAGCTTAGCGGAAGGGACTAGTTACTACGAGCAGTACTTC. Protein: CASSLAEGTSYYEQYF. The chain recombines TRBV11-1 with TRBJ2-7, with 8 bases matching TRBD2. J gave up 3 bases and V 0 bases, and 7 bases lay outside the gene matches. The CDR3 length is 16 residues. Germline CDR1 SGHAT, CDR2 FQDESV (reference sequence).

This clonotype was counted at least ten times. V and J are TRBV20-1 and TRBJ2-6; D might be TRBD1 (6 bases). The CDR3 has 14 residues. Germline V gives CDR1 DFQATT, CDR2 SNEGSKA (reference sequence). The V gene lost 8 bases and the J gene lost 0 bases, with 11 bases spanning the gap. The CDR3 is CSTPGVSGANVLTF. CDR3 nucleotide sequence: TGCAGTACCCCAGGGGTCTCTGGGGCCAACGTCCTGACTTTC.

In its sample, this clonotype was seen many times. V and J are TRBV20-1 and TRBJ2-1; D is uncertain. The germline V gene has CDR1 DFQATT and CDR2 SNEGSKA (reference sequence). Between the trimmed V and J ends, which lost 5 bases and 9 bases, there was a span of 5 bases. The CDR3 totals 9 residues. CDR3 bases: TGCAGTGCTGAGAGTGAGCAGTTCTTC. It is translated as CSAESEQFF.

This clonotype was seen repeatedly, ten times or more. The J gene is TRBJ2-3, the V gene TRBV11-2; a possible D gene is TRBD2 (5 bases). This CDR3 contains 15 residues. V was cut by 1 base and J by 3 bases, with 11 bases left in between. Germline values: CDR1 SGHAT, CDR2 FQNNGV. CDR3 region: CASSLGTPETDTQYF. CDR3 sequence (DNA): TGTGCCAGCAGCTTAGGGACTCCCGAGACAGATACGCAGTATTTT.

J is TRBJ2-3 and V is TRBV11-2, with 8 bases identical to TRBD2. CDR1 and CDR2 from the germline V gene are SGHAT and FQNNGV. The CDR3 loop spans 17 amino acids. Trimming cost V 0 bases and J 1 base; bases outside gene matches: 6. CDR3 residues: CASSLDRLALRTDTQYF. The CDR3, as DNA: TGTGCCAGCAGCTTAGATCGACTAGCGCTTCGCACAGATACGCAGTATTTT.

The genes are TRBV30 and TRBJ1-5; D is unclear. The CDR3 runs to 15 residues. V lost 3 bases and J 2 bases, leaving 14 bases between the germline ends. The germline CDR1 and CDR2 sequences are GTSNPN and SVGIG (reference sequence). CDR3 coding DNA: TGTGCCTGGAGCCAGACAACTCGTGGCAATCAGCCCCAGCATTTT. Protein product: CAWSQTTRGNQPQHF.

This clonotype was counted ten times or more. This rearrangement joins TRBV5-1 to TRBJ2-1; 12 nucleotides align to TRBD1. Germline V lookup: CDR1 SGHRS, CDR2 YFSETQ. V lost 4 bases and J lost 9; bases outside the gene matches: 11. CDR3 length: 16 residues. CDR3 in DNA: TGCGCCAGCAGCCCCCCATGGGGACAGGGGGCAGTTGAGCAGTTCTTC. It yields the protein CASSPPWGQGAVEQFF.

This clonotype was recorded many times. This chain joins TRBV6-5 and TRBJ2-1; TRBD1 matches 7 bases. Germline CDR1 reads MNHEY; CDR2 reads SVGAGI. V was pared by 2 bases and J by 2 bases, with 0 bases of the junction left unmatched. The CDR3 sequence is 14 residues long. CDR3 bases: TGTGCCAGCAGTTACGGACAGGCCTACAATGAGCAGTTCTTC. Translating it yields CASSYGQAYNEQFF.

This clonotype was counted at least ten times. The chain carries TRBV4-1 and TRBJ2-7; D is possibly TRBD2 (5 bases). The germline CDR1 and CDR2 sequences are MGHRA and YSYEKL. V dropped 2 bases and J dropped 0 bases, with 5 bases sitting between them. The CDR3 consists of 13 residues. DNA for the CDR3: TGCGCCAGCAGCCAAACTAGCTCCTACGAGCAGTACTTC. Its protein is CASSQTSSYEQYF.

Many counts were recorded for this clonotype. The chain uses TRBV11-2 and TRBJ2-5, with D unresolved. Trimming removed 2 bases from V and 1 base from J, with 8 bases in between. The germline CDR1 and CDR2 sequences are SGHAT and FQNNGV. The CDR3 spans 14 residues. CDR3 sequence (DNA): TGTGCCAGCAGCTTAAAGCCTTTCCAAGAGACCCAGTACTTC. Its translation: CASSLKPFQETQYF.

Regarding this clonotype: One end of the junction fails to match germline, which may point to a read error. This chain connects TRBV20-1 to TRBJ2-7; no clear D. Germline values: CDR1 DFQATT, CDR2 SNEGSKA (reference sequence). The CDR3 has 16 amino acids. CDR3 protein: CSARDYASLRTYDQYF. The CDR3, as DNA: TGCAGTGCTAGAGATTACGCTAGTCTCAGAACCTACGATCAGTACTTC.

The chain is built from TRBV5-8 and TRBJ2-3; D is ambiguous. CDR1 and CDR2 from the germline V gene are SGHTS and YDEGEE. The CDR3 length is 15 residues. V lost 6 bases and J 2 bases, leaving 16 bases between the germline ends. CDR3 in DNA: TGTGCCAGCACCCCACGAATCACGTACACAGATACGCAGTATTTT. This encodes CASTPRITYTDTQYF. The variable domain in full, completed from reference TRBV5-8 and TRBJ2-3, reads EAGVTQSPTHLIKTRGQQATLRCSPISGHTSVYWYQQALGLGLQFLLWYDEGEERNRGNFPPRFSGRQFPNYSSELNVNALELEDSALYLCASTPRITYTDTQYFGPGTRLTVL.

This clonotype was counted many times. The gene calls are TRBV5-1 and TRBJ2-2; no firm D call. Trimming left V 4 bases short and J 0 bases short, with 10 bases between. In germline, CDR1 is SGHRS, CDR2 YFSETQ. This CDR3 has 15 residues. The CDR3 loop reads CASSPRSSNTGELFF. The DNA of the CDR3 is TGCGCCAGCAGCCCCCGCAGTTCGAACACCGGGGAGCTGTTTTTT.

The chain employs TRBV15 and TRBJ2-6; tentatively, D is TRBD1 (6 bases). Germline CDR1 reads LNHNV; CDR2 reads YYDKDF (reference sequence). CDR3 size: 18 residues. Trimming cost V 5 bases and J 2 bases, with 19 bases left between them. The CDR3 is CATSGATWGLPGANVLTF. The CDR3 DNA is TGTGCCACCAGCGGAGCAACCTGGGGGCTCCCTGGGGCCAACGTCCTGACTTTC.

This clonotype was counted ten times or more. The chain recombines TRBV28 with TRBJ1-1; D gene unclear. Per germline, CDR1 MDHEN and CDR2 SYDVKM. The V and J ends lost 5 bases and 5 bases respectively, with 12 bases between them. This CDR3 comprises 13 residues. The CDR3 is CASSTGSRTEAFF. CDR3 in DNA: TGTGCCAGCAGTACGGGGAGTCGGACTGAAGCTTTCTTT.

This clonotype was counted many times. The rearrangement uses TRBV11-2 and TRBJ2-6; D is unresolved. CDR1 is SGHAT, CDR2 FQNNGV, per germline. V gave up 3 bases and J gave up 0 bases, with 6 bases separating them. The CDR3 is 15 residues long. In nucleotides, the CDR3 is TGTGCCAGCAGCTTTTTCGGCTCTGGGGCCAACGTCCTGACTTTC. Translated: CASSFFGSGANVLTF. Looking up the rest from reference TRBV11-2 and TRBJ2-6 gives the full variable domain: EAGVAQSPRYKIIEKRQSVAFWCNPISGHATLYWYQQILGQGPKLLIQFQNNGVVDDSQLPKDRFSAERLKGVDSTLKIQPAKLEDSAVYLCASSFFGSGANVLTFGAGSRLTVL.

For this clonotype: A read error is possible here, since a much larger clone lies one base away. The chain uses TRBV28 and TRBJ2-5, with 8 bases matching TRBD1. CDR3 length: 17 residues. Germline V gene data show CDR1 as MDHEN and CDR2 as SYDVKM. J was trimmed by 0 bases and V by 2 bases; bases with no gene match: 8. Here the CDR3 reads CASSLAQGAYYQETQYF. In DNA, the CDR3 is TGTGCCAGCAGTTTAGCTCAGGGGGCGTATTACCAAGAGACCCAGTACTTC.

This clonotype was recorded a few times. J is TRBJ2-1 and V is TRBV20-1; D perhaps matches TRBD2 (6 bases). In germline, CDR1 is DFQATT, CDR2 SNEGSKA (reference sequence). Trimming shortened V by 3 bases and J by 0 bases, and 12 bases separated the two germline ends. The length of the CDR3 is 15 residues. The CDR3 DNA reads TGCAGTGCTAGGGGGGGATCCAGCTCCTACAATGAGCAGTTCTTC. It translates to CSARGGSSSYNEQFF.